This passage covers 2 T cell receptor beta chains from one sample sequenced in a study of blood T cell repertoires in COVID-19. Assay: immunoSEQ multiplex PCR; the TCRdb copy retains only in-frame clones and omits some. The sample gives around 170,000 clones, around two thirds of which show up once; around 3% is in the top ten. Specimen: peripheral blood. Every receptor here comes from a woman older than 75 with acute or convalescent COVID-19.

This chain uses TRBV5-5 with TRBJ2-1; D not resolved. V was clipped by 0 bases and J by 12 bases, with 13 bases between them. CDR1 is SGHKS and CDR2 is YYEKEE in the germline V gene (reference sequence). There are 13 residues in the CDR3. The CDR3 region is CASSLDLAAVQFF. For the CDR3, the DNA is TGTGCCAGCAGCTTGGACCTGGCTGCGGTGCAGTTCTTC.

The chain couples TRBV24-1 to TRBJ2-3; 11 positions match TRBD2. The trim removed 5 bases at V and 4 bases at J, leaving 4 bases unmatched. CDR3 size: 15 residues. Per germline, CDR1 KGHDR and CDR2 SFDVKD. CDR3 residues: CATSGLAGGSDTQYF. CDR3 DNA sequence: TGTGCCACCAGTGGGCTAGCGGGAGGATCAGATACGCAGTATTTT.